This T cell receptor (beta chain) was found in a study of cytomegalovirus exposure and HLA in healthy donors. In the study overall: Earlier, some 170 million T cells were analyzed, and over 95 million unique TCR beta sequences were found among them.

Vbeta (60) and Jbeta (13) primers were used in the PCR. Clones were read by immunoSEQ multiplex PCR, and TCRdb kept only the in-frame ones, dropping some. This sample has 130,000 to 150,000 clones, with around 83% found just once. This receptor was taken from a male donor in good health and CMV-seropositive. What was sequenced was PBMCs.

The CDR3 reads CAISPADRPHTEAFF. CDR3 nucleotide sequence: TGTGCCATCAGCCCCGCGGACAGGCCGCACACTGAAGCTTTCTTT. The rearrangement links TRBV10-3 to TRBJ1-1, with 7 nucleotides matching TRBD1. Trimming cost V 6 bases and J 3 bases; bases outside gene matches: 10. Germline values: CDR1 ENHRY, CDR2 SYGVKD. CDR3 length: 15 residues.